A selection of T cell receptor beta chains follows, all from one sample in a study of blood T cell repertoires in COVID-19. TCRdb keeps only in-frame clones here, not all; method: immunoSEQ multiplex PCR. In the table there are over 200,000 clones, about nine tenths of which are singletons. The source material was peripheral blood. The receptors come from a woman aged 55-75 years with acute or convalescent COVID-19. Both conserved end residues are part of each CDR3. A D gene is named only where the DNA matches it firmly. A row's size may be missing; if present it is once, few, many or a size class.

V gene: TRBV18; J gene: TRBJ1-5; D gene: .; clone size: .; CDR3 DNA: TGTGCCAGCTCACAGACACCCACAAGTAATCAGCCCCAGCATTTT; CDR3 protein: CASSQTPTSNQPQHF
V gene: TRBV4-2; J gene: TRBJ1-2; D gene: .; clone size: .; CDR3 DNA: TGTGCCAGCAGCCAAGCAGGTTCTAACTATGGCTACACCTTC; CDR3 protein: CASSQAGSNYGYTF
V gene: TRBV5-4; J gene: TRBJ1-1; D gene: TRBD1; clone size: .; CDR3 DNA: TGTGCCAGCAGCTCGGGGGACAGGGGATACACTGAAGCTTTCTTT; CDR3 protein: CASSSGDRGYTEAFF
V gene: TRBV20-1; J gene: TRBJ1-2; D gene: .; clone size: once; CDR3 DNA: TGCAGTGCTCGAGGCCCCGGTGGCTACACCTTC; CDR3 protein: CSARGPGGYTF
V gene: TRBV11-2; J gene: TRBJ2-7; D gene: TRBD2; clone size: .; CDR3 DNA: TGTGCCAGCAGCTCAAGGCCCGGGAGGGGCCCGGAAACCTACGAGCAGTACTTC; CDR3 protein: CASSSRPGRGPETYEQYF
V gene: TRBV3-1/TRBV3-2; J gene: TRBJ1-1; D gene: .; clone size: once; CDR3 DNA: TGTGCCAGCAGCCCCAGGGCCATGAACACTGAAGCTTTCTTT; CDR3 protein: CASSPRAMNTEAFF
V gene: TRBV15; J gene: TRBJ2-7; D gene: TRBD2; clone size: .; CDR3 DNA: TGTGCCACCAGCAGAGATCCTGGACTAGTCTACGAGCAGTACTTC; CDR3 protein: CATSRDPGLVYEQYF
V gene: TRBV12-3/TRBV12-4; J gene: TRBJ1-5; D gene: .; clone size: .; CDR3 DNA: TGTGCCAGCAGCCCTACGAGGGAGCCCCAGCATTTT; CDR3 protein: CASSPTREPQHF
V gene: TRBV23-1; J gene: TRBJ1-6; D gene: TRBD1; clone size: .; CDR3 DNA: TGCGCCAGCAGTCGTACAGGGGAGTCCTATAATTCACCCCTCCACTTT; CDR3 protein: CASSRTGESYNSPLHF
V gene: TRBV11-2; J gene: TRBJ2-2; D gene: TRBD1; clone size: few; CDR3 DNA: TGTGCCAGCAGCTTAGACAGGGGGCTCACCGGGGAGCTGTTTTTT; CDR3 protein: CASSLDRGLTGELFF
V gene: TRBV7-2; J gene: TRBJ2-2; D gene: TRBD2; clone size: few; CDR3 DNA: TGTGCCAGCAGCTTAGCTTTAGCGGGGGGCACCGGGGAGCTGTTTTTT; CDR3 protein: CASSLALAGGTGELFF
V gene: TRBV6-6; J gene: TRBJ2-3; D gene: .; clone size: .; CDR3 DNA: TGTGCCAGCAGTTACTCTCGAGGGAGCGGCACAGATACGCAGTATTTT; CDR3 protein: CASSYSRGSGTDTQYF
V gene: TRBV5-4; J gene: TRBJ2-3; D gene: TRBD2; clone size: few; CDR3 DNA: TGTGCCAGCAGTTCGCGACTAGCGCGGACAGATACGCAGTATTTT; CDR3 protein: CASSSRLARTDTQYF
V gene: TRBV19; J gene: TRBJ1-2; D gene: TRBD1; clone size: .; CDR3 DNA: TGTGCCAGTAGCATCCGGGACAGGGTAGGGCACACCTTC; CDR3 protein: CASSIRDRVGHTF
V gene: TRBV7-2; J gene: TRBJ1-5; D gene: TRBD1; clone size: .; CDR3 DNA: TGTGCCAGCAGCTTAGGGGCTACAGGGGGCGGTCAGCCCCAGCATTTT; CDR3 protein: CASSLGATGGGQPQHF
V gene: TRBV5-1; J gene: TRBJ1-1; D gene: .; clone size: few; CDR3 DNA: TGCGCCAGCGCCTTAAGGGGGGGTACTGAAGCTTTCTTT; CDR3 protein: CASALRGGTEAFF
V gene: TRBV28; J gene: TRBJ1-5; D gene: .; clone size: .; CDR3 DNA: TGTGCCAGCAACCTCGCCTATAGCAATCAGCCCCAGCATTTT; CDR3 protein: CASNLAYSNQPQHF
V gene: TRBV11-2; J gene: TRBJ1-2; D gene: TRBD1; clone size: .; CDR3 DNA: TGTGCCAGCAGCTCGAGGAGGGGGCGGAACTATGGCTACACCTTC; CDR3 protein: CASSSRRGRNYGYTF
V gene: TRBV18; J gene: TRBJ2-5; D gene: .; clone size: .; CDR3 DNA: TGTGCCAGCTCACAGGGGAATCAAGAGACCCAGTACTTC; CDR3 protein: CASSQGNQETQYF
V gene: TRBV7-9; J gene: TRBJ2-7; D gene: .; clone size: .; CDR3 DNA: TGTGCCAGCAGCTTAGCGGGACTTCGCTACGAGCAGTACTTC; CDR3 protein: CASSLAGLRYEQYF
V gene: TRBV19; J gene: TRBJ2-5; D gene: .; clone size: .; CDR3 DNA: TGTGCCAGTAGTATCCGTGGTGCGGCTATCCAAGAGACCCAGTACTTC; CDR3 protein: CASSIRGAAIQETQYF
V gene: TRBV5-6; J gene: TRBJ1-2; D gene: .; clone size: .; CDR3 DNA: TGTGCCAGCAGCTTTTATGCAGTCCTTTCTAACTATGGCTACACCTTC; CDR3 protein: CASSFYAVLSNYGYTF